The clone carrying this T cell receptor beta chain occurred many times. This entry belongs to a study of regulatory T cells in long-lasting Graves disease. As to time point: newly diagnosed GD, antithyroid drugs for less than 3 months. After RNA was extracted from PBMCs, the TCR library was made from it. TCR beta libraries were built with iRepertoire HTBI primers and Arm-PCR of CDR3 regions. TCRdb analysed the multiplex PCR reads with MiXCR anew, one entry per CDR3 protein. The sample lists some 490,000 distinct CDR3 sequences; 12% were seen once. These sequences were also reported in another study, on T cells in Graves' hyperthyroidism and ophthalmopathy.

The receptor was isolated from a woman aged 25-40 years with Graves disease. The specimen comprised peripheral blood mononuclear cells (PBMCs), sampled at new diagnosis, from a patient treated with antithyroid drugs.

DNA for the CDR3: TGTGCCAGCTCGTTGGGCCAGGGGGGCGACGAGCAGTACTTC. Translation gives CASSLGQGGDEQYF. This sequence joins TRBV18 and TRBJ2-7, with D possibly matching TRBD1 (7 bases). Deletions cut 6 bases from V and 5 bases from J, with 17 bases between. The germline V gene has CDR1 KGHSH and CDR2 LQKENI. There are 14 residues in the CDR3.